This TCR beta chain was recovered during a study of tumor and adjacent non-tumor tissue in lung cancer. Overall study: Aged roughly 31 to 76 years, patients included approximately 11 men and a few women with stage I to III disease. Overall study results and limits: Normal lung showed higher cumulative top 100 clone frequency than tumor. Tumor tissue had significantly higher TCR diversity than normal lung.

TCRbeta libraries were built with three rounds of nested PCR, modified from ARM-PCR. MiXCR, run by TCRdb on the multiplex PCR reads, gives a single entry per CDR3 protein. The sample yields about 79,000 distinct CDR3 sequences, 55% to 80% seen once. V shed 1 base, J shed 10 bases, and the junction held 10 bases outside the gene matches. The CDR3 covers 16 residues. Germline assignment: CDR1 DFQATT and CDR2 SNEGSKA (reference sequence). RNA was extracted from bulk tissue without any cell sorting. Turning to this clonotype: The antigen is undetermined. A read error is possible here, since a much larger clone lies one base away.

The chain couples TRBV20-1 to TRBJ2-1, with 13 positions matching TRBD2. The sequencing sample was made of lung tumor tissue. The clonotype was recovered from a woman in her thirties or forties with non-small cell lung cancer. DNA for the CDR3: TGCAGTGCTAGAGGGTTGGGACTAGCGGGAAAGGGAGAGCAGTTCTTC. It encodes CSARGLGLAGKGEQFF.